This TCR beta chain was captured by sequencing in a study of Graves' ophthalmopathy and Graves' hyperthyroidism. RNA transcripts yielded amplified TCR beta CDR3 regions. Second-round multiplex PCR followed a first-round RT-PCR using HTBI primers. TCRdb processed the multiplex PCR reads anew with MiXCR; each CDR3 protein has one entry. The sample shows roughly 610,000 distinct CDR3 sequences, 22% of them seen only once. The length of the CDR3 is 14 residues. Trimming took 3 bases from V and 2 from J, leaving 11 bases between them. The authors isolated PBMCs from 8 to 10 ml of fresh peripheral blood. This clonotype was seen ten or more times. No antigen is known for it. Whole-study findings and limits: Most expanded clonotypes in thyroid above 0.001 frequency also showed up in blood.

The chain combines TRBV12-3 or TRBV12-4 with TRBJ2-7, with D possibly matching TRBD2 (5 bases). This receptor was identified in a woman aged 18-35 years with stable Graves' hyperthyroidism. Some clones in this sample may be carry-over from other donors' samples. Input material: peripheral blood. In DNA, the CDR3 is TGTGCCAGCAGTTTGACTAACTCGGCCTACGAGCAGTACTTC. Its translation: CASSLTNSAYEQYF.